Below, 32 T cell receptor beta chains from the same sample are listed, as sequenced in a study of cytomegalovirus exposure and HLA in healthy donors. The PCR used 60 Vbeta and 13 Jbeta primers. The repertoire was sequenced with immunoSEQ multiplex PCR; TCRdb's copy has only in-frame clones and lacks some. The table has 150,000 to 200,000 clones, about 80% seen once. Sequencing was done on a sample of PBMCs. These TCRs come from a boy aged 10-17 years in good health and CMV-seronegative.

CDR3 sequence: CATSHSDSPYEQYF. CDR3 coding DNA: TGTGCCACCAGTCATTCGGACAGCCCCTACGAGCAGTACTTC. The chain couples TRBV15 to TRBJ2-7; weak D call: TRBD1 (6 bases). CDR3 length: 14 residues. The germline V gene encodes CDR1 LNHNV and CDR2 YYDKDF (reference sequence). Trimming took off 6 bases at V and 2 bases at J, with 14 bases between the two ends.

This sequence joins TRBV6-1 and TRBJ2-1; maybe TRBD1 (6 bases). V lost 6 bases and J lost 8, with 14 bases in between. Germline loops: CDR1 MNHNS, CDR2 SASEGT. This CDR3 is built from 13 residues. DNA for the CDR3: TGTGCCAGCAGCGTAACAGGGATCGATGAGCAGTTCTTC. It codes for CASSVTGIDEQFF.

The DNA for the CDR3 is TGTGCCAGCCAGTGGACACTTCAAGAGACCCAGTACTTC. Translating gives CASQWTLQETQYF. The chain recombines TRBV6-1 with TRBJ2-5; maybe TRBD1 (5 bases). The CDR3 loop spans 13 amino acids. Trimming took off 8 bases at V and 2 bases at J, with 12 bases between the two ends. Germline V lookup: CDR1 MNHNS, CDR2 SASEGT.

This clone has a handful of counts. The chain is built from TRBV19 and TRBJ1-1; 8 bases match TRBD1. The junction had 10 bases not matched to a gene; V was cut back by 4 bases and J by 3 bases. This CDR3 is 16 amino acids long. The germline CDR1 and CDR2 sequences are LNHDA and SQIVND (reference sequence). The CDR3 reads CASSSLQGARDTEAFF. The CDR3 DNA reads TGTGCCAGTAGTAGTCTTCAGGGGGCGCGAGACACTGAAGCTTTCTTT.

This chain connects TRBV7-9 to TRBJ1-1; D is ambiguous. The CDR3 is 14 amino acids. The germline V and J ends were trimmed by 1 base and 5 bases, with 11 bases remaining between them. CDR1 and CDR2 from the germline V gene are SEHNR and FQNEAQ (reference sequence). This chain's CDR3 is CASSLGHSVTEAFF. CDR3 DNA sequence: TGTGCCAGCAGCTTAGGACATTCTGTGACTGAAGCTTTCTTT. Full variable domain (rest looked up from reference TRBV7-9 and TRBJ1-1): DTGVSQNPRHKITKRGQNVTFRCDPISEHNRLYWYRQTLGQGPEFLTYFQNEAQLEKSRLLSDRFSAERPKGSFSTLEIQRTEQGDSAMYLCASSLGHSVTEAFFGQGTRLTVV.

The gene calls are TRBV12-5 and TRBJ1-2; 7 positions match TRBD1. The length of the CDR3 is 17 residues. The germline gives CDR1 LGHNT, CDR2 FRNRAP. The V gene end was trimmed by 0 bases and the J gene end by 5 bases; junction bases not matched to a gene: 12. The CDR3 DNA reads as TGTGCTAGTGGTTTGGTACGATACCGATCGACAGGGTATGGCTACACCTTC. Translation gives CASGLVRYRSTGYGYTF.

CDR3 nucleotide sequence: TGTGCCAGCAGCAACGACAGGCTCAATCAGCCCCAGCATTTT. It translates to CASSNDRLNQPQHF. V and J are TRBV5-6 and TRBJ1-5; TRBD1 is a possible D gene (6 bases). The CDR3 is 14 amino acids. Between the trimmed V and J ends, which lost 4 bases and 3 bases, there was a span of 11 bases. The germline V gene has CDR1 SGHDT and CDR2 YYEEEE.

This chain links TRBV7-9 with TRBJ1-1; 9 nucleotides align to TRBD1. This CDR3 spans 15 amino acids. Germline lookup yields CDR1 SEHNR and CDR2 FQNEAQ (reference sequence). V lost 3 bases and J lost 11; bases outside the gene matches: 13. For the CDR3, the DNA is TGTGCCAGCAGCTTGAAGGACAGGGGACCCCTTCCGGCTTTCTTT. It encodes CASSLKDRGPLPAFF. Together with reference TRBV7-9 and TRBJ1-1, the CDR3 gives the full variable domain: DTGVSQNPRHKITKRGQNVTFRCDPISEHNRLYWYRQTLGQGPEFLTYFQNEAQLEKSRLLSDRFSAERPKGSFSTLEIQRTEQGDSAMYLCASSLKDRGPLPAFFGQGTRLTVV.

This chain uses TRBV5-4 with TRBJ2-3, with 7 bases identical to TRBD2. The J segment lost 5 bases and the V segment lost 0 bases, leaving 6 bases of the junction unmatched. There are 15 residues in the CDR3. Germline CDR1 SGHNT, CDR2 YYREEE (reference sequence). The CDR3 sequence is CASSLEAGEVDTQYF. The CDR3 DNA is TGTGCCAGCAGCTTGGAGGCGGGAGAGGTAGATACGCAGTATTTT.

In DNA form, the CDR3 reads TGCGCCAGCAGCCAGGCCGCGGGGAGAGGTAATTCACCCCTCCACTTT. As protein: CASSQAAGRGNSPLHF. The V gene is TRBV4-1, the J gene TRBJ1-6; D ambiguous. CDR1 and CDR2 (germline): MGHRA, YSYEKL. V shed 3 bases and J shed 6 bases, with 15 bases lying between them. The CDR3 consists of 16 residues.

This chain connects TRBV4-2 to TRBJ1-1; possible D gene TRBD1, 6 bases. V shed 2 bases and J shed 0 bases, with 10 bases lying between them. The CDR3 is 15 residues long. Germline V lookup: CDR1 LGHNA, CDR2 YNFKEQ. DNA of the CDR3: TGTGCCAGCAGCCAACAGGGGTGGATGAACACTGAAGCTTTCTTT. Amino acid sequence: CASSQQGWMNTEAFF.

For the CDR3, the DNA is TGTGCCAGCAGCGGTTGGGCCCGAGGGGAAAAACTGTTTTTT. Translation: CASSGWARGEKLFF. The chain links TRBV5-6 to TRBJ1-4; D ambiguous. CDR1 and CDR2 from the germline V gene are SGHDT and YYEEEE. The CDR3 has 14 residues. V lost 4 bases, J lost 8 bases, and 15 bases lay in between.

The rearrangement uses TRBV9 and TRBJ2-7; 9 bases fit TRBD2. Germline V gives CDR1 SGDLS, CDR2 YYNGEE. The CDR3 is 16 residues long. With 4 bases clipped from V and 5 bases from J, the junction kept 13 bases outside the gene matches. The CDR3 spells CASSSHPGLAVNEQYF. The CDR3 DNA sequence: TGTGCCAGCAGCTCCCACCCGGGACTAGCCGTCAACGAGCAGTACTTC.

The CDR3 sequence: CASSNNWGEQYF. The CDR3 DNA reads as TGTGCCAGCAGCAACAACTGGGGCGAGCAGTACTTC. The chain recombines TRBV11-3 with TRBJ2-5; no firm D call. The end of the DNA aligns better with TRBJ2-7, so the J call may be wrong. Germline V gene sequence: CDR1 SGHNT, CDR2 YENEEA. The CDR3 runs 12 residues.

The chain combines TRBV6-6 with TRBJ1-4; D is perhaps TRBD1 (5 bases). The CDR3 spans 16 residues. Germline CDR1 MNHNY, CDR2 SVGAGI (reference sequence). V lost 7 bases, J lost 7 bases, and 22 bases lay in between. CDR3 bases: TGTGCCAGCACCGGACAAGTACAGGTCCGTGCTGAAAAACTGTTTTTT. Its protein is CASTGQVQVRAEKLFF.

This clone was seen a few times. This chain uses TRBV10-1 with TRBJ2-2, with D maybe TRBD2 (5 bases). Germline CDR1 is WNHNN and CDR2 is SYGVQD (reference sequence). The V end lost 3 bases, the J end lost 5 bases, and 10 bases lay between the germline ends. The length of the CDR3 is 14 residues. The CDR3 region has the DNA TGCGCCAGCAGTGAATCGGGGAGTACCGGGGAGCTGTTTTTT. Its translation: CASSESGSTGELFF.

The V and J genes are TRBV27 and TRBJ2-3, with unresolved D. Germline assignment: CDR1 MNHEY and CDR2 SMNVEV (reference sequence). This CDR3 region has 12 residues. V was trimmed by 5 bases and J by 11 bases, leaving 14 bases between them. This chain's CDR3 is CASSPSTVWQYF. The DNA for the CDR3 is TGTGCCAGCAGTCCCTCCACAGTATGGCAGTATTTT.

This rearrangement joins TRBV25-1 to TRBJ1-1; D gene unclear. The CDR3 is made up of 15 amino acids. Trimming pared 3 bases from V and 1 base from J, leaving 12 bases between. In germline, CDR1 is MGHDK, CDR2 SYGVNS. CDR3 amino acids: CASSDGRRWNTEAFF. The CDR3 nucleotides read TGTGCCAGCAGTGACGGGAGACGGTGGAACACTGAAGCTTTCTTT.

The chain joins TRBV2 to TRBJ1-6; D is undetermined. Germline CDR1 and CDR2: SNHLY and FYNNEI. The CDR3 contains 14 residues. With 1 base removed from V and 8 bases from J, the gap between germline ends came to 9 bases. The CDR3 DNA reads TGTGCCAGCAGTGAAGATCGCGGTTATTCACCCCTCCACTTT. It translates to CASSEDRGYSPLHF.

This clone has a single count. Within the sample, other DNA sequences also encode this same CDR3. The V call is TRBV7-9, the J call TRBJ2-7; D possibly corresponds to TRBD2 (5 bases). V was cut by 4 bases and J by 0 bases, with 10 bases left in between. CDR3 length equals 14 residues. The germline gives CDR1 SEHNR, CDR2 FQNEAQ (reference sequence). The CDR3 DNA follows: TGTGCCAGCAGCTCCCCCGGGGTCTCCTACGAGCAGTACTTC. It encodes CASSSPGVSYEQYF.

This rearrangement joins TRBV29-1 to TRBJ1-2; a weak D match, TRBD1 (5 bases). Trimming removed 0 bases at V and 8 bases at J, with 7 bases between. In germline, CDR1 is SQVTM, CDR2 ANQGSEA. This CDR3 has 11 residues. In DNA form, the CDR3 reads TGCAGCGTTGAAGAGTCAGGGGGCTACACCTTC. The encoded protein is CSVEESGGYTF.

The count of this clone is one. The J gene is TRBJ1-2, the V gene TRBV6-5, with TRBD1 as a possible D gene (5 bases). V shed 6 bases and J shed 0 bases, with 14 bases lying between them. This CDR3 contains 15 residues. Germline CDR1 and CDR2: MNHEY and SVGAGI. The CDR3 sequence is CASRQWTPSNYGYTF. As DNA, the CDR3 is TGTGCCAGCAGGCAATGGACACCCTCTAACTATGGCTACACCTTC.

The genes are TRBV11-3 and TRBJ2-7; 8 nucleotides align to TRBD1. Germline V CDR1 and CDR2: SGHNT, YENEEA. Trimming at V came to 1 base and at J to 4 bases, leaving 9 bases not matched to a gene. This CDR3 has 16 residues. The CDR3 nucleotides read TGTGCCAGCAGCTTAGCAATAGGGACAGGACGTTACGAGCAGTACTTC. It yields the protein CASSLAIGTGRYEQYF.

The rearrangement joins TRBV7-9 to TRBJ1-6; TRBD1 agrees at 8 bases. Germline V lookup: CDR1 SEHNR, CDR2 FQNEAQ (reference sequence). CDR3 size: 14 residues. The trim removed 5 bases at V and 11 bases at J, leaving 8 bases unmatched. CDR3 sequence (DNA): TGTGCCAGCAGCCTTGACAGGGGATCTCCACCCCTCCACTTT. It is translated as CASSLDRGSPPLHF.

The chain links TRBV5-6 to TRBJ1-3; D remains ambiguous. The ends were cut back, 2 bases at V and 3 bases at J, with 18 bases in the middle. Germline-derived CDR1 and CDR2 are SGHDT and YYEEEE. The CDR3 extends over 17 amino acids. For the CDR3, the DNA is TGTGCCAGCAGCTTCGGTGGGGTAGGAGGGATTGGAAACACCATATATTTT. Translating it yields CASSFGGVGGIGNTIYF.

This clone was detected only a few times. The V and J genes are TRBV11-2 and TRBJ1-1; 7 bases line up with TRBD1. J gave up 11 bases and V 4 bases, and 13 bases lay outside the gene matches. The germline CDR1 and CDR2 sequences are SGHAT and FQNNGV. CDR3 length: 14 residues. CDR3 bases: TGTGCCAGCAGCTCTATTACAGGGGACCTGAGGGCTTTCTTT. It encodes CASSSITGDLRAFF. Combining the CDR3 with reference TRBV11-2 and TRBJ1-1 gives the whole variable domain EAGVAQSPRYKIIEKRQSVAFWCNPISGHATLYWYQQILGQGPKLLIQFQNNGVVDDSQLPKDRFSAERLKGVDSTLKIQPAKLEDSAVYLCASSSITGDLRAFFGQGTRLTVV.

This clone was seen more than once but under ten times. The V call is TRBV11-3, the J call TRBJ2-1; TRBD2 aligns across 12 bases. Germline CDR1 SGHNT, CDR2 YENEEA. The trim removed 3 bases at V and 4 bases at J, leaving 1 base unmatched. This CDR3 has 15 residues. CDR3: CASSFLAGGYNEQFF. The CDR3 region has the DNA TGTGCCAGCAGCTTCCTAGCGGGAGGGTACAATGAGCAGTTCTTC.

The J gene is TRBJ1-4, the V gene TRBV7-9, with D unclear. This CDR3 has 14 amino acids. CDR1 SEHNR and CDR2 FQNEAQ come from the germline V gene (reference sequence). V lost 6 bases, J lost 5 bases, and 13 bases lay in between. CDR3 bases: TGTGCCAGCAGGCGTTTAGAGGGAAATGAAAAACTGTTTTTT. This gives the protein CASRRLEGNEKLFF.

The chain recombines TRBV19 with TRBJ1-2; TRBD1 matches 7 bases. CDR1 is LNHDA and CDR2 is SQIVND in the germline V gene (reference sequence). The junction had 16 bases not matched to a gene; V was cut back by 6 bases and J by 3 bases. This CDR3 has 17 residues. The CDR3 DNA reads as TGTGCCAGTAGCCCCCAGATACTCCGGACAGGTGACTATGGCTACACCTTC. Its translation is CASSPQILRTGDYGYTF.

CDR3: CASSPVGGTDTQYF. DNA of the CDR3: TGTGCCAGCAGCCCCGTCGGGGGCACAGATACGCAGTATTTT. The chain recombines TRBV7-3 with TRBJ2-3, with a weak D call TRBD2 (5 bases). CDR1 and CDR2 from the germline V gene are SGHTA and FQGTGA. Trimming took off 5 bases at V and 1 base at J, with 10 bases between the two ends. CDR3 length equals 14 residues.

This chain links TRBV9 with TRBJ1-3, with TRBD1 matching over 11 bases. Per germline, CDR1 SGDLS and CDR2 YYNGEE. Trimming at V came to 2 bases and at J to 7 bases, leaving 5 bases not matched to a gene. This CDR3 comprises 15 residues. The CDR3 region has the DNA TGTGCCAGCAGCGTCCGGGACAGGGGGACCAACACCATATATTTT. It specifies CASSVRDRGTNTIYF.

Only one count was recorded for this clone. The V call is TRBV5-1, the J call TRBJ2-5; no definite D call. Trimming shortened V by 2 bases and J by 2 bases, and 10 bases separated the two germline ends. The germline V gene encodes CDR1 SGHRS and CDR2 YFSETQ. The CDR3 runs to 14 residues. DNA for the CDR3: TGCGCCAGCAGCTTTCTGCACGGTCAAGAGACCCAGTACTTC. This translates into CASSFLHGQETQYF.